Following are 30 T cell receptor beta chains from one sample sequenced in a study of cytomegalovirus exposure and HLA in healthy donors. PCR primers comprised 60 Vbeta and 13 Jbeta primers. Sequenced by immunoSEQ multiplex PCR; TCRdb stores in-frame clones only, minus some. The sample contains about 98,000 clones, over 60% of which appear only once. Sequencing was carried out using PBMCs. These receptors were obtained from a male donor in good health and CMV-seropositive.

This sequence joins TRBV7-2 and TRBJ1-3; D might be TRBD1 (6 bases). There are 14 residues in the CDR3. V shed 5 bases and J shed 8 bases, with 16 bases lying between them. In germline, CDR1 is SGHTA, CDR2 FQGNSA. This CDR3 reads CASSVHTGLDTIYF. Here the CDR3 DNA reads TGTGCCAGCAGCGTCCATACAGGGCTCGACACCATATATTTT.

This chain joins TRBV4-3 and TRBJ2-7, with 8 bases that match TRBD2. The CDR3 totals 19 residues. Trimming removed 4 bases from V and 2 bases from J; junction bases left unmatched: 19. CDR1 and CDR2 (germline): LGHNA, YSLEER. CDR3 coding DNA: TGCGCCAGCAGCCCCTCGCCAGCGGGAGAGCTGAAGCCGGCCTACGAGCAGTACTTC. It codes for CASSPSPAGELKPAYEQYF.

The CDR3: CASSLIITAAGELFF. Written as DNA, the CDR3 is TGTGCCAGCAGCTTAATAATAACAGCGGCCGGGGAGCTGTTTTTT. This chain uses TRBV7-2 with TRBJ2-2, with a possible D match to TRBD2 (5 bases). V dropped 2 bases and J dropped 6 bases, with 13 bases sitting between them. This CDR3 contains 15 residues. CDR1 SGHTA and CDR2 FQGNSA come from the germline V gene.

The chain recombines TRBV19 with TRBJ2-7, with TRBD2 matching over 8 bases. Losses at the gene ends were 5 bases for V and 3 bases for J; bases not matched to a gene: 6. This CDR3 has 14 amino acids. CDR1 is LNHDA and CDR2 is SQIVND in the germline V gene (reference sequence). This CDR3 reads CASSLATSVYEQYF. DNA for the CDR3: TGTGCCAGTAGTTTGGCGACTAGCGTCTACGAGCAGTACTTC.

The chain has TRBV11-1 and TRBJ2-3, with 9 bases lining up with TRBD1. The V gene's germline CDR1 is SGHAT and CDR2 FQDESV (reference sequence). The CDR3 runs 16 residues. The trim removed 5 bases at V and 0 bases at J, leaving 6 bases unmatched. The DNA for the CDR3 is TGTGCCAGCAGCGCACAGGGGGCGACGAGCACAGATACGCAGTATTTT. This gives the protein CASSAQGATSTDTQYF.

This CDR3 is CASSPPYSGNTIYF. The CDR3 DNA reads as TGTGCCAGCTCACCACCTTACTCTGGAAACACCATATATTTT. The chain carries TRBV18 and TRBJ1-3; D not resolved. The germline V gene has CDR1 KGHSH and CDR2 LQKENI. The CDR3 consists of 14 residues. Trimming removed 0 bases at V and 0 bases at J, with 3 bases between.

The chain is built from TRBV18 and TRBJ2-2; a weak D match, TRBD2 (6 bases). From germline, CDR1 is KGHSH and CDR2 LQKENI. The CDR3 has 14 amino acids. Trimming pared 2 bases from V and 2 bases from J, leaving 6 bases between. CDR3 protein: CASSPGTNTGELFF. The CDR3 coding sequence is TGTGCCAGCTCACCAGGGACTAACACCGGGGAGCTGTTTTTT.

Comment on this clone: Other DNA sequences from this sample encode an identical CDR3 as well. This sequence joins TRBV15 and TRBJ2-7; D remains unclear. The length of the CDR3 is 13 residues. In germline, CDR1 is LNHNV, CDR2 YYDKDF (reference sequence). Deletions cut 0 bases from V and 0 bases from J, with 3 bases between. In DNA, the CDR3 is TGTGCCACCAGCAGAGATCTCTCCTACGAGCAGTACTTC. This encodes CATSRDLSYEQYF. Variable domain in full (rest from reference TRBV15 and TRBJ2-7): DAMVIQNPRYQVTQFGKPVTLSCSQTLNHNVMYWYQQKSSQAPKLLFHYYDKDFNNEADTPDNFQSRRPNTSFCFLDIRSPGLGDTAMYLCATSRDLSYEQYFGPGTRLTVT.

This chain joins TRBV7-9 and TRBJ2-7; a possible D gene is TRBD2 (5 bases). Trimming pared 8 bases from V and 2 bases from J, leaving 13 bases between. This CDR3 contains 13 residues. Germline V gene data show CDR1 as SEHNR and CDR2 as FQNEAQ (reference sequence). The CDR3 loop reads CASLGFSAYEQYF. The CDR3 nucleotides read TGTGCCAGCCTTGGTTTTAGCGCCTACGAGCAGTACTTC.

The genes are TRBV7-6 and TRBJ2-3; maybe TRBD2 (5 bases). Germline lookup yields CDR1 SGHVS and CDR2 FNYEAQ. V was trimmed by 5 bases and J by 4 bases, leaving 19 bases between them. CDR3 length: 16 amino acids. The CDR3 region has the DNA TGTGCCAGCAGCCCCCTGAGGCGGGCGTCTGCAGATACGCAGTATTTT. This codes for CASSPLRRASADTQYF.

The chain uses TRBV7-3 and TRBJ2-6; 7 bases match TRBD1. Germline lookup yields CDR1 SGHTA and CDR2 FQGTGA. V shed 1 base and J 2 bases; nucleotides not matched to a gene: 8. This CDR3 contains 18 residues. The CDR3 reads CASSLIGNRGTGANVLTF. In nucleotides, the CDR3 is TGTGCCAGCAGCTTAATTGGCAACAGGGGAACTGGGGCCAACGTCCTGACTTTC.

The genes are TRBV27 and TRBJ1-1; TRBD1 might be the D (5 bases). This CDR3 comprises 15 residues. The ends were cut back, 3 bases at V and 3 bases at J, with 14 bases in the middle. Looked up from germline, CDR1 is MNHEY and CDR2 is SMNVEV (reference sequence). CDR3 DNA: TGTGCCAGCAGTTTCTCGGGGACTGGGGACACTGAAGCTTTCTTT. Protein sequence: CASSFSGTGDTEAFF.

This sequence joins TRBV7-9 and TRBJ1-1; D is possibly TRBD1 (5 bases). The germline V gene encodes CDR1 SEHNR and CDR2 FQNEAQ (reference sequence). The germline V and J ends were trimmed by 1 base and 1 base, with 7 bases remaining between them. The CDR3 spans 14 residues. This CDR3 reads CASSLGTPNTEAFF. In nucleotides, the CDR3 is TGTGCCAGCAGCTTAGGGACACCGAACACTGAAGCTTTCTTT.

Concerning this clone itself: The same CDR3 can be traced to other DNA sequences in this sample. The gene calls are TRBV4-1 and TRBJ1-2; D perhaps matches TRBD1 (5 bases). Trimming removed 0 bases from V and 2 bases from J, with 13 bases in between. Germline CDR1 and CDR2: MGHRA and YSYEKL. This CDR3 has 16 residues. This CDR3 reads CASSQDRRQRNYGYTF. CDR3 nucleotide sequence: TGCGCCAGCAGCCAAGATCGGCGACAGAGAAACTATGGCTACACCTTC.

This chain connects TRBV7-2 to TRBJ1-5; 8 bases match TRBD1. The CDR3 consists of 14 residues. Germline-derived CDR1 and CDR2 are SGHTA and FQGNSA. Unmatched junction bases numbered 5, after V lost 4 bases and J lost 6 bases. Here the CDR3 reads CASSSRTGFQPQHF. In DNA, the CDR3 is TGTGCCAGCAGCTCCAGGACAGGGTTTCAGCCCCAGCATTTT.

The CDR3 DNA sequence: TGTGCCAGCAGCCTCTCGACTAGCGGTTACTCCTACGAGCAGTACTTC. Encoded protein: CASSLSTSGYSYEQYF. The chain carries TRBV7-8 and TRBJ2-7; 9 bases align to TRBD2. CDR1 is SGHVS and CDR2 is FQNEAQ in the germline V gene. The J segment lost 0 bases and the V segment lost 5 bases, leaving 8 bases of the junction unmatched. This CDR3 comprises 16 residues.

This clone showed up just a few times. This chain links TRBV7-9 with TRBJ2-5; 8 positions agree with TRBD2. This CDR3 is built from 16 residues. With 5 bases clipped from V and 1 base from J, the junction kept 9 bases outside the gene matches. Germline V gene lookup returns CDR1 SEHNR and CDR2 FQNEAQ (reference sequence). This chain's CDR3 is CASSPREGGSQETQYF. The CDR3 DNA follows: TGTGCCAGCAGCCCTCGGGAGGGAGGATCCCAAGAGACCCAGTACTTC.

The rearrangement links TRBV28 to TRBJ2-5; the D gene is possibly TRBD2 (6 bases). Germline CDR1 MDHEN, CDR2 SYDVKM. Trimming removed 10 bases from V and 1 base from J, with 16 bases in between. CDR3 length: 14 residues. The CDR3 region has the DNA TGTGCCACCTCCGCGGGAACTATCCAAGAGACCCAGTACTTC. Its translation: CATSAGTIQETQYF.

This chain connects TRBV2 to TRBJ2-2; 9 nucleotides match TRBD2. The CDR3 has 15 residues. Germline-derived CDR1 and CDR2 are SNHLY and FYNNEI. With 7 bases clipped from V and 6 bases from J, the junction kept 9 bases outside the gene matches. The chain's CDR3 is CASNIGLARSGELFF. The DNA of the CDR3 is TGTGCCAGCAATATAGGACTAGCGCGCTCCGGGGAGCTGTTTTTT.

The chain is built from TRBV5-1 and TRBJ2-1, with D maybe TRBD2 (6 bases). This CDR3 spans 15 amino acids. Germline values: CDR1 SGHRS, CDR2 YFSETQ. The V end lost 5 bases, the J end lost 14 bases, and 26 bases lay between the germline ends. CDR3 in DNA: TGCGCCAGCAGTATTGGAGGGAGTGACAGACGAGGGGAGTTCTTC. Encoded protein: CASSIGGSDRRGEFF.

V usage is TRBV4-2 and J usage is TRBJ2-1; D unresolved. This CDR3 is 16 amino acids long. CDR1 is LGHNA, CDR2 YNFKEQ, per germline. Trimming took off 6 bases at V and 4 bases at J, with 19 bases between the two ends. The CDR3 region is CASSSLGLLEYNEQFF. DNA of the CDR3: TGTGCCAGCAGTTCCCTTGGCTTATTGGAGTACAATGAGCAGTTCTTC.

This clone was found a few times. CDR3 sequence (DNA): TGTGCCAGCAGCTCCCCCGGTGACTCGAAGTACGAGCAGTACTTC. It encodes CASSSPGDSKYEQYF. The chain combines TRBV5-4 with TRBJ2-7; no firm D call. V gave up 3 bases and J gave up 4 bases, with 17 bases separating them. Germline CDR1 is SGHNT and CDR2 is YYREEE (reference sequence). The CDR3 loop spans 15 amino acids.

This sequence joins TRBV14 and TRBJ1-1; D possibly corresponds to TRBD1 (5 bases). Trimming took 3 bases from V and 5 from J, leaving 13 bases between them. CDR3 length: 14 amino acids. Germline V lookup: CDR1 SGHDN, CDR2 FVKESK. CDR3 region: CASSHPLGGTEAFF. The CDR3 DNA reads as TGTGCCAGCAGCCACCCTCTGGGGGGGACTGAAGCTTTCTTT.

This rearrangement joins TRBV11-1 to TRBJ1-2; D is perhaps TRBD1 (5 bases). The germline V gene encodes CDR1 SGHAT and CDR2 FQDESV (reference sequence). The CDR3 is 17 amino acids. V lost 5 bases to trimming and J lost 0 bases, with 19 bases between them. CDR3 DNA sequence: TGTGCCAGCAGCAAGGATCACGGGGGAATTCCTAACTATGGCTACACCTTC. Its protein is CASSKDHGGIPNYGYTF. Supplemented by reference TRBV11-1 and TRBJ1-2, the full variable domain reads EAEVAQSPRYKITEKSQAVAFWCDPISGHATLYWYRQILGQGPELLVQFQDESVVDDSQLPKDRFSAERLKGVDSTLKIQPAELGDSAMYLCASSKDHGGIPNYGYTFGSGTRLTVV.

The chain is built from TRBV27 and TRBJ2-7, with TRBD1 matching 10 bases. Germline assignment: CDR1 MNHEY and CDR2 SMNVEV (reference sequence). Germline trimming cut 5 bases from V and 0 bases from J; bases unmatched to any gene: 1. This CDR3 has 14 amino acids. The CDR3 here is CASSRDRGSYEQYF. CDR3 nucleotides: TGTGCCAGCAGTCGGGACAGGGGCTCCTACGAGCAGTACTTC.

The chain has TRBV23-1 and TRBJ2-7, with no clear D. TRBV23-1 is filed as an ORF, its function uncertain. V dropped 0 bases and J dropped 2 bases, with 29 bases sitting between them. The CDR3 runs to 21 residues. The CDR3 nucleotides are TGCGCCAGCAGTCAATCGGAGCAGCTGAATGACCTTAGCCTCCTCCCCTACGAGCAGTACTTC. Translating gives CASSQSEQLNDLSLLPYEQYF.

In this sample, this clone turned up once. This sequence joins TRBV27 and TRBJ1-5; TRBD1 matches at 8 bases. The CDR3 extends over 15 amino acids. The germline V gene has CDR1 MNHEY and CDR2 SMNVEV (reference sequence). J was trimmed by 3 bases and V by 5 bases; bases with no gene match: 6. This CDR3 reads CASSADRAINQPQHF. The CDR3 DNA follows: TGTGCCAGCAGTGCGGACAGGGCCATCAATCAGCCCCAGCATTTT.

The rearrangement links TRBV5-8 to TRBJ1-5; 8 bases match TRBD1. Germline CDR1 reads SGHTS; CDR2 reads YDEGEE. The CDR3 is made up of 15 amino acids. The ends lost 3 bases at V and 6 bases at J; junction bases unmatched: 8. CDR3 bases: TGTGCCAGCAGCTCGGCGACAGGGGCGGGTCAGCCCCAGCATTTT. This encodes CASSSATGAGQPQHF.

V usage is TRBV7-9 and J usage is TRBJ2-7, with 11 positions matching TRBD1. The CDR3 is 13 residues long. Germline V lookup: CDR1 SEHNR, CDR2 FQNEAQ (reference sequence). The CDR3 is CSTGTGGNYEQYF. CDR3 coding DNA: TGTTCCACCGGGACAGGGGGGAATTACGAGCAGTACTTC. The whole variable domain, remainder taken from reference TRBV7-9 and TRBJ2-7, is DTGVSQNPRHKITKRGQNVTFRCDPISEHNRLYWYRQTLGQGPEFLTYFQNEAQLEKSRLLSDRFSAERPKGSFSTLEIQRTEQGDSAMYLCSTGTGGNYEQYFGPGTRLTVT.

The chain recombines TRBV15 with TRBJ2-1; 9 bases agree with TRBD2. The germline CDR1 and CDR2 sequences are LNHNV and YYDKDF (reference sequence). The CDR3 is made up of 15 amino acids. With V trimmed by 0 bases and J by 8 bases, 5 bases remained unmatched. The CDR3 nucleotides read TGTGCCACCAGCAGAGATCGAAGACTAGCGGATGAGCAGTTCTTC. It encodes CATSRDRRLADEQFF.